A selection of T cell receptor beta chains follows, all from one sample in a study of CD4 T cells in relation to SARS-CoV-2 and coronaviruses. Assay: immunoSEQ multiplex PCR; the TCRdb copy retains only in-frame clones and omits some. The table shows roughly 30,000 clones, with roughly 82% occurring only once. Their antigen targets remain unknown. Sequences were obtained from memory CD4+ T cells from PBMCs, cultured in vitro. The receptors stem from an adult with COVID-19. The CDR3 runs from the conserved cysteine through the conserved F or W. The order of the fields is V gene, D gene, J gene, CDR3 protein. The D gene is left open where the match is weak.

TRBV5-4,TRBD1,TRBJ1-3,CASSLDRGPIYF
TRBV13,NA,TRBJ1-1,CASSIDSSMNTEAFF
TRBV5-5,NA,TRBJ1-3,CASSLFQDSGNTIYF
TRBV6-6,TRBD2,TRBJ2-2,CASRRLAGGNTGELFF
TRBV30,TRBD2,TRBJ2-2,CAWSGGGYGELFF
TRBV19,TRBD2,TRBJ2-7,CASSIIPLAGVSYEQYF
TRBV27,TRBD2,TRBJ2-7,CASNHGLAGGPTYEQYF
TRBV6-5,NA,TRBJ2-2,CASSLTSTGELFF
TRBV28,NA,TRBJ1-2,CASRDTRYTF
TRBV19,NA,TRBJ1-5,CASSIQVHQPQHF
TRBV9,TRBD2,TRBJ2-1,CASSVAPSGSPYNEQFF
TRBV6-5,TRBD1,TRBJ2-7,CASRTQTGDEQYF
TRBV7-9,NA,TRBJ1-3,CASSLYLDFSWGNTIYF
TRBV20-1,NA,TRBJ2-1,CSAAWNEQFF
TRBV2,TRBD2,TRBJ2-7,CASRKGGSSNYEQYF
TRBV30,TRBD1,TRBJ2-1,CAWSGVTGGEQFF
TRBV7-2,TRBD1,TRBJ1-2,CASSADRVKGYTF
TRBV4-1,NA,TRBJ2-5,CASSQGSVATGTRGTQYF
TRBV5-5,NA,TRBJ2-7,CASSLAGLSSYEQYF
TRBV3-1/TRBV3-2,NA,TRBJ1-1,CASSQYRGFTEAFF
TRBV3-1/TRBV3-2,NA,TRBJ2-3,CASSPRDTDTQYF
TRBV5-1,NA,TRBJ2-4,CASSLGARSAKNIQYF